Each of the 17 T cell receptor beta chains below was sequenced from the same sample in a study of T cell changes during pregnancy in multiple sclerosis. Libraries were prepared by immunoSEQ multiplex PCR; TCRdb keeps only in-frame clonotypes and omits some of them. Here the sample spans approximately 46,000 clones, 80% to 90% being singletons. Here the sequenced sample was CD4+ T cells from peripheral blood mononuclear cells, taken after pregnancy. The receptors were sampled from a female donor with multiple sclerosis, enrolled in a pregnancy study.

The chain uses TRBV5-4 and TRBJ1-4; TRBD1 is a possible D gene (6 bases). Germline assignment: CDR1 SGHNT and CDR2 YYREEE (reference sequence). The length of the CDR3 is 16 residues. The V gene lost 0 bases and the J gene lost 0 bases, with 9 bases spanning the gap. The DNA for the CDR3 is TGTGCCAGCAGCTTGGGACAGGTTGCAACTAATGAAAAACTGTTTTTT. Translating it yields CASSLGQVATNEKLFF.

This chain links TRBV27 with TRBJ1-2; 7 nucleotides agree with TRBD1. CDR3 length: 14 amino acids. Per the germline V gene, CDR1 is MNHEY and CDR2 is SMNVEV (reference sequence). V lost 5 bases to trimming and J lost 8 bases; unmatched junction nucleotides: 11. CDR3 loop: CASSATDRYFGYTF. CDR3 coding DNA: TGTGCCAGCAGTGCAACGGACAGGTATTTCGGCTACACCTTC.

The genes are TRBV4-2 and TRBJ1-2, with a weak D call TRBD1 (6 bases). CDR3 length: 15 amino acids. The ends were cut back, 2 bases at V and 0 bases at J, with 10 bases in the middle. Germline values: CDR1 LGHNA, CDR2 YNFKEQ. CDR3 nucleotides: TGTGCCAGCAGCCAACGGACAGCTACTAACTATGGCTACACCTTC. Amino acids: CASSQRTATNYGYTF.

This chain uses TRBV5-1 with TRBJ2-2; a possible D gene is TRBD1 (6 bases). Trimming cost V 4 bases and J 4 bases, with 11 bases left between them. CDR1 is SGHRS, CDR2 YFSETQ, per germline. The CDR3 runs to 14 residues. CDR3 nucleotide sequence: TGCGCCAGCAGCCCAGGGGTGGCCACCGGGGAGCTGTTTTTT. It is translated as CASSPGVATGELFF.

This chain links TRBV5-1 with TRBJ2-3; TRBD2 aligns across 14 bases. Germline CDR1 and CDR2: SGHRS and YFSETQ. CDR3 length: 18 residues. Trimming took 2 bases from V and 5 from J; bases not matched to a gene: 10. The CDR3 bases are TGCGCCAGCAGCTTTGAACCGGGACTAGCGGGAGTTGTAGATACGCAGTATTTT. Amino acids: CASSFEPGLAGVVDTQYF.

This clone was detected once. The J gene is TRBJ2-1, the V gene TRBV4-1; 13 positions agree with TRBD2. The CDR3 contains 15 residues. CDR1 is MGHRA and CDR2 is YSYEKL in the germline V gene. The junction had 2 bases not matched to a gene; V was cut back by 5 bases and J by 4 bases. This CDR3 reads CASSKLAGGYNEQFF. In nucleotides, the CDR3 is TGCGCCAGCAGCAAACTAGCGGGAGGGTACAATGAGCAGTTCTTC.

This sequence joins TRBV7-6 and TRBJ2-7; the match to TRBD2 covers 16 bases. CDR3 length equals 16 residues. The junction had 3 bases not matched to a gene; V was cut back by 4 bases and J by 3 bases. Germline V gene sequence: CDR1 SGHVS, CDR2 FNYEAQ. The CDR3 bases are TGTGCCAGCAGCTCGGGACTAGCGGGAGGGCGCTACGAGCAGTACTTC. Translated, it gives CASSSGLAGGRYEQYF.

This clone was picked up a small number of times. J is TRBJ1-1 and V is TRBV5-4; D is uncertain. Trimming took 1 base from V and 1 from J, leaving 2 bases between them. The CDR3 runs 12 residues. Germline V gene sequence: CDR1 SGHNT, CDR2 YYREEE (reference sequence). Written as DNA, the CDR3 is TGTGCCAGCAGCTTGCAGAACACTGAAGCTTTCTTT. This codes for CASSLQNTEAFF. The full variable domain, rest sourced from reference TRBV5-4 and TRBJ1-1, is ETGVTQSPTHLIKTRGQQVTLRCSSQSGHNTVSWYQQALGQGPQFIFQYYREEENGRGNFPPRFSGLQFPNYSSELNVNALELDDSALYLCASSLQNTEAFFGQGTRLTVV.

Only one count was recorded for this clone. This CDR3 is CASSLSGRLTNEQFF. CDR3 nucleotide sequence: TGTGCCAGCAGCCTAAGCGGGAGATTGACAAATGAGCAGTTCTTC. The chain uses TRBV7-3 and TRBJ2-1; TRBD2 aligns across 8 bases. The CDR3 contains 15 residues. The germline CDR1 and CDR2 sequences are SGHTA and FQGTGA. V trimming: 5 bases; J trimming: 7 bases; junction bases outside the gene matches: 10.

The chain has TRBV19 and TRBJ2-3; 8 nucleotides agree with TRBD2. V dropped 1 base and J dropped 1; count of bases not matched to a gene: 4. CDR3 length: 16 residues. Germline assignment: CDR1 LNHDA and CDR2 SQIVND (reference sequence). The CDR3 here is CASSIAGGPGTDTQYF. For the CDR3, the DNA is TGTGCCAGTAGTATAGCGGGAGGGCCGGGCACAGATACGCAGTATTTT.

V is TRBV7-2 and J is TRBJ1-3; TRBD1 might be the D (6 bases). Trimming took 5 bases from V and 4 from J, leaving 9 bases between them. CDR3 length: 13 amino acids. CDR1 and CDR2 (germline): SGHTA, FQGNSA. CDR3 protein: CASSQQGGNTIYF. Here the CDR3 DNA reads TGTGCCAGCAGCCAACAGGGAGGAAACACCATATATTTT. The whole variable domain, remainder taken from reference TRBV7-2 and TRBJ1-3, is GAGVSQSPSNKVTEKGKDVELRCDPISGHTALYWYRQSLGQGLEFLIYFQGNSAPDKSGLPSDRFSAERTGGSVSTLTIQRTQQEDSAVYLCASSQQGGNTIYFGEGSWLTVV.

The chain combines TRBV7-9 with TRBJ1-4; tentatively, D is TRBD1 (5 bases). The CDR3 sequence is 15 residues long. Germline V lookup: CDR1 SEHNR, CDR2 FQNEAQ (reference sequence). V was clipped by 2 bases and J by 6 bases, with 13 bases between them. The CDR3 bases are TGTGCCAGCAGCTTACGACAGCAGTTGGATGAAAAACTGTTTTTT. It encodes CASSLRQQLDEKLFF.

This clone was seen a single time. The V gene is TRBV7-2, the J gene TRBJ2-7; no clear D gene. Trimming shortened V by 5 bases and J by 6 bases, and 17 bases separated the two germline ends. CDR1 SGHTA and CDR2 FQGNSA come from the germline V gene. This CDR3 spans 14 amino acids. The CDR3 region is CASSPRHTETEQYF. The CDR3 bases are TGTGCCAGCAGCCCACGACATACAGAGACCGAGCAGTACTTC. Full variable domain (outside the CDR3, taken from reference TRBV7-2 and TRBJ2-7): GAGVSQSPSNKVTEKGKDVELRCDPISGHTALYWYRQSLGQGLEFLIYFQGNSAPDKSGLPSDRFSAERTGGSVSTLTIQRTQQEDSAVYLCASSPRHTETEQYFGPGTRLTVT.

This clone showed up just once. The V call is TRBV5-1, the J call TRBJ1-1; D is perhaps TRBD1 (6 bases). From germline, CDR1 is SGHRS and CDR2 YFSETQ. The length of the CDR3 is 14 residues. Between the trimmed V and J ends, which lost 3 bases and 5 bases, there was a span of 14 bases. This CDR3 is CASSSMGGRTEAFF. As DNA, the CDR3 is TGCGCCAGCAGCTCGATGGGGGGGCGGACTGAAGCTTTCTTT.

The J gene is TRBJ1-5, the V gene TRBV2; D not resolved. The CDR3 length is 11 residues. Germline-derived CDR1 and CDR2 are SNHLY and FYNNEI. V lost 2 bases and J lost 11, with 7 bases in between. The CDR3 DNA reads TGTGCCAGCAGTGAATCCGCGGCCCAGCATTTT. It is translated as CASSESAAQHF.

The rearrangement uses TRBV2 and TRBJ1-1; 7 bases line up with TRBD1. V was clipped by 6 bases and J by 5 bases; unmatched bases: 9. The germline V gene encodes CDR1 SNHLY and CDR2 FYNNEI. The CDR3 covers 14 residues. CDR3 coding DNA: TGTGCCAGCAGGCAAGGGGGCGCCCAGACTGAAGCTTTCTTT. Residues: CASRQGGAQTEAFF.

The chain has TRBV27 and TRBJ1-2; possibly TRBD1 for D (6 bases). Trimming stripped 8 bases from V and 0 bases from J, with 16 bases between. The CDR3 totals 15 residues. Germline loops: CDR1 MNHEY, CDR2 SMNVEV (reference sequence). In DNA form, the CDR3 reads TGTGCCAGCCATGGGGGGGGCCCAACTAACTATGGCTACACCTTC. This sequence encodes CASHGGGPTNYGYTF.